The next 20 T cell receptor beta chains were all read from a single sample in a study of T cell changes during pregnancy in multiple sclerosis. Measured with immunoSEQ multiplex PCR; TCRdb has only the in-frame clones, and not every one. The sample records 39,000 or so clones, around 90% being singletons. The specimen comprised CD8+ T cells from peripheral blood mononuclear cells, sampled in the first trimester of pregnancy. The receptors stem from a female donor with multiple sclerosis, enrolled in a pregnancy study.

This chain joins TRBV11-1 and TRBJ2-2, with TRBD1 matching 10 bases. This CDR3 region has 15 residues. V shed 5 bases and J 4 bases; nucleotides not matched to a gene: 4. Germline-derived CDR1 and CDR2 are SGHAT and FQDESV (reference sequence). CDR3 amino acids: CASSEGTGATGELFF. The CDR3 nucleotides are TGTGCCAGCAGCGAAGGGACAGGGGCCACCGGGGAGCTGTTTTTT.

CDR3 nucleotide sequence: TGTGCCAGCAGTAGTAGGGGTCAGCGCAACCCCGGGGAGCTGTTTTTT. This translates into CASSSRGQRNPGELFF. The rearrangement joins TRBV6-4 to TRBJ2-2; D possibly corresponds to TRBD1 (5 bases). The CDR3 consists of 16 residues. Germline lookup yields CDR1 MRHNA and CDR2 SNTAGT. V lost 5 bases to trimming and J lost 6 bases, with 19 bases between them.

V and J are TRBV28 and TRBJ2-1, with 8 nucleotides matching TRBD2. V was clipped by 6 bases and J by 3 bases; unmatched bases: 13. CDR3 length: 17 residues. Germline V gene sequence: CDR1 MDHEN, CDR2 SYDVKM. DNA of the CDR3: TGTGCCAGCAGCCTCGACCTGGCGGGAGGATTCTACAATGAGCAGTTCTTC. Translation gives CASSLDLAGGFYNEQFF.

The genes are TRBV6-1 and TRBJ1-5, with 7 bases aligning to TRBD1. Looked up from germline, CDR1 is MNHNS and CDR2 is SASEGT. J gave up 1 base and V 1 base, and 4 bases lay outside the gene matches. This CDR3 spans 16 amino acids. CDR3 bases: TGTGCCAGCAGTGAAGAGCCAGGGGGGAGCAATCAGCCCCAGCATTTT. This translates into CASSEEPGGSNQPQHF.

In DNA, the CDR3 is TGTGCCTGGAGTGAAATTGCGGGGAGAACGGAAGAGACCCAGTACTTC. It is translated as CAWSEIAGRTEETQYF. This rearrangement joins TRBV30 to TRBJ2-5; a weak D match, TRBD2 (6 bases). CDR1 GTSNPN and CDR2 SVGIG come from the germline V gene (reference sequence). The V and J ends lost 1 base and 3 bases respectively, with 18 bases between them. This CDR3 is built from 16 residues.

J is TRBJ1-1 and V is TRBV27; D is perhaps TRBD1 (5 bases). Deletions cut 6 bases from V and 8 bases from J, with 16 bases between. CDR3 size: 13 residues. Germline lookup yields CDR1 MNHEY and CDR2 SMNVEV (reference sequence). The CDR3: CASSFRVRGEAFF. The CDR3 DNA reads TGTGCCAGCAGCTTCCGGGTTAGGGGAGAAGCTTTCTTT.

The V and J genes are TRBV15 and TRBJ2-5, with 10 positions matching TRBD1. The germline V gene has CDR1 LNHNV and CDR2 YYDKDF (reference sequence). The CDR3 is 16 amino acids. V dropped 1 base and J dropped 5; count of bases not matched to a gene: 7. CDR3 sequence reads: CATSRVMTGGDETQYF. CDR3 coding DNA: TGTGCCACCAGCAGAGTCATGACAGGGGGCGACGAGACCCAGTACTTC.

The chain uses TRBV13 and TRBJ2-7; the D gene is possibly TRBD2 (6 bases). V was shortened by 0 bases and J by 3 bases, with 9 bases between the two germline ends. In germline, CDR1 is PRHDT, CDR2 FYEKMQ (reference sequence). The CDR3 covers 14 residues. CDR3 residues: CASSLGGDFYEQYF. CDR3 DNA sequence: TGTGCCAGCAGCTTAGGCGGGGACTTCTACGAGCAGTACTTC.

The V and J genes are TRBV7-8 and TRBJ1-1, with TRBD1 matching over 7 bases. This CDR3 comprises 15 residues. The germline gives CDR1 SGHVS, CDR2 FQNEAQ. Losses at the gene ends were 2 bases for V and 1 base for J; bases not matched to a gene: 4. CDR3 in amino acids: CASSLIGTENTEAFF. CDR3 bases: TGTGCCAGCAGCTTAATCGGGACAGAGAACACTGAAGCTTTCTTT.

This clone was seen once. The rearrangement links TRBV19 to TRBJ2-1; TRBD2 might be the D (7 bases). Germline CDR1 is LNHDA and CDR2 is SQIVND (reference sequence). The CDR3 sequence is 17 residues long. Trimming removed 1 base from V and 6 bases from J, with 19 bases in between. The CDR3 spells CASSIGIWWGGVNEQFF. CDR3 nucleotides: TGTGCCAGTAGTATAGGAATCTGGTGGGGGGGCGTCAATGAGCAGTTCTTC.

The chain couples TRBV6-5 to TRBJ2-2; D gene ambiguous. The CDR3 has 14 amino acids. Germline-derived CDR1 and CDR2 are MNHEY and SVGAGI. Trimming pared 3 bases from V and 5 bases from J, leaving 10 bases between. The CDR3, as DNA: TGTGCCAGCAGTTATACCCCGGGTACCGGGGAGCTGTTTTTT. This gives the protein CASSYTPGTGELFF.

This clone came up a few times. The chain has TRBV19 and TRBJ1-6; 9 bases fit TRBD1. Trimming cost V 2 bases and J 7 bases; bases outside gene matches: 3. CDR1 is LNHDA and CDR2 is SQIVND in the germline V gene (reference sequence). This CDR3 has 15 residues. Here the CDR3 DNA reads TGTGCCAGTAGTATAACAGGGGGCAGAAATTCACCCCTCCACTTT. This gives the protein CASSITGGRNSPLHF.

This chain uses TRBV7-2 with TRBJ2-3, with 8 nucleotides matching TRBD2. Germline trimming cut 1 base from V and 2 bases from J; bases unmatched to any gene: 8. This CDR3 has 17 amino acids. The germline V gene encodes CDR1 SGHTA and CDR2 FQGNSA. The CDR3 sequence is CASSLGRGTRDTDTQYF. CDR3 nucleotides: TGTGCCAGCAGCTTAGGTAGGGGGACTAGGGACACAGATACGCAGTATTTT.

The table lists this clone with a count of one. The CDR3 protein is CASSLALAPGYTF. The CDR3 DNA is TGTGCCAGCAGCTTAGCCCTAGCTCCCGGCTACACCTTC. The V gene is TRBV7-2, the J gene TRBJ1-2; no clear D. Germline V CDR1 and CDR2: SGHTA, FQGNSA. V lost 0 bases to trimming and J lost 8 bases, with 10 bases between them. This CDR3 contains 13 residues.

The genes are TRBV6-5 and TRBJ2-5; D is perhaps TRBD1 (6 bases). Germline V gene sequence: CDR1 MNHEY, CDR2 SVGAGI. Trimming cost V 6 bases and J 2 bases, with 16 bases left between them. This CDR3 is 15 amino acids long. In DNA form, the CDR3 reads TGTGCCAGCAGCGCCTTGTCAGGGGTTCAAGAGACCCAGTACTTC. Translated, it gives CASSALSGVQETQYF.

This sequence joins TRBV7-9 and TRBJ1-2; D perhaps matches TRBD1 (6 bases). Trimming pared 3 bases from V and 8 bases from J, leaving 13 bases between. The length of the CDR3 is 13 residues. The V gene's germline CDR1 is SEHNR and CDR2 FQNEAQ (reference sequence). CDR3 sequence (DNA): TGTGCCAGCAGCTTTTCAGGGGCGGACGGCTACACCTTC. Protein: CASSFSGADGYTF.

The J gene is TRBJ1-2, the V gene TRBV7-9, with 10 bases matching TRBD1. Germline CDR1 and CDR2: SEHNR and FQNEAQ (reference sequence). The CDR3 consists of 15 residues. The ends lost 4 bases at V and 3 bases at J; junction bases unmatched: 5. CDR3 sequence (DNA): TGTGCCAGCAGCTCGACCGGGACAGGGGACTATGGCTACACCTTC. Protein: CASSSTGTGDYGYTF.

This clone has a single count. The rearrangement uses TRBV11-2 and TRBJ2-5, with 12 bases that match TRBD2. CDR1 SGHAT and CDR2 FQNNGV come from the germline V gene. The V and J ends lost 4 bases and 4 bases, in that order; junction bases with no gene match: 4. This CDR3 has 15 residues. The DNA of the CDR3 is TGTGCCAGCAGCTCTAGCGGGAGGGGCGCAGAGACCCAGTACTTC. Its protein product is CASSSSGRGAETQYF. The complete variable domain, with remaining parts taken from reference TRBV11-2 and TRBJ2-5, reads EAGVAQSPRYKIIEKRQSVAFWCNPISGHATLYWYQQILGQGPKLLIQFQNNGVVDDSQLPKDRFSAERLKGVDSTLKIQPAKLEDSAVYLCASSSSGRGAETQYFGPGTRLLVL.

This chain uses TRBV19 with TRBJ2-1, with D perhaps matching TRBD1 (5 bases). The V gene's germline CDR1 is LNHDA and CDR2 SQIVND (reference sequence). Trimming stripped 2 bases from V and 6 bases from J, with 8 bases between. The CDR3 runs 13 residues. The DNA of the CDR3 is TGTGCCAGTAGTATATCAGGGTTCAATGAGCAGTTCTTC. This codes for CASSISGFNEQFF.

V is TRBV27 and J is TRBJ2-7; the match to TRBD1 covers 7 bases. J lost 5 bases, V lost 2 bases, and 9 bases had no gene match. This CDR3 has 15 amino acids. Germline assignment: CDR1 MNHEY and CDR2 SMNVEV (reference sequence). This CDR3 reads CASSLLTGIFDEQYF. Here the CDR3 DNA reads TGTGCCAGCAGTTTACTGACAGGGATTTTTGACGAGCAGTACTTC.